The present entry profiles one T cell receptor (beta chain) with its context. The data originate from a study of blood T cell repertoires in COVID-19. About the research overall: The cDNA or gDNA used as material had been derived from T cells, B-cell-depleted T cells, or PBMCs.

With 2 bases removed from V and 2 bases from J, the gap between germline ends came to 9 bases. Germline loops: CDR1 LGHDT, CDR2 YNNKEL (reference sequence). CDR3 length: 15 residues. Original processing methods: Reference gene primer amplification gave nucleated cell count estimates. TCRdb's copy holds only in-frame clones and misses some; the assay was immunoSEQ multiplex PCR. The DNA was the basis for D and trimming; V, J and clone size are from that table. The table records 150,000 to 200,000 clones, approximately 91% of them present only once. The chain has TRBV3-1 (or the pseudogene TRBV3-2) and TRBJ2-2; weak D call: TRBD2 (5 bases). The source is a man between 70 and 80 years old with active or convalescent COVID-19. Sequencing used peripheral blood. The CDR3 nucleotides read TGTGCCAGCAGCCAACCCGGACTTAACACCGGGGAGCTGTTTTTT. Translated, it gives CASSQPGLNTGELFF.